This T cell receptor beta chain came from a study of blood T cell repertoires in COVID-19. Study context: Some COVID-19 samples were acute and others convalescent; all came from the United States, Italy and Spain. Nucleic acid was either cDNA or gDNA, and it came from T cells, B-cell-depleted T cells, or PBMCs.

Generated by immunoSEQ multiplex PCR, the TCRdb table keeps only in-frame clones and is missing some. The data show about 150,000 clones, with 75% to 85% seen just once and approximately 5% held by the top ten. V was pared by 0 bases and J by 8 bases, with 13 bases between. Germline V CDR1 and CDR2: ENHRY, SYGVKD. This CDR3 is built from 14 residues. Followed over time, Seattle patients had been enrolled while infection was active. The receptor's source is a woman in her sixties or seventies with COVID-19, enrolled during active disease. Sequenced sample: peripheral blood. This chain uses TRBV10-3 with TRBJ1-2; possibly TRBD1 for D (6 bases). CDR3 sequence: CAISESGRGRGYTF. The CDR3 DNA reads TGTGCCATCAGTGAGTCTGGCAGGGGCAGAGGCTACACCTTC.